This entry features one TCR beta chain sequence. The CDR3 covers 16 residues. The V end lost 3 bases, the J end lost 8 bases, and 20 bases lay between the germline ends. CDR1 is LGHNA, CDR2 YNFKEQ, per germline. Allocation to cohorts depended on clinical history reported by the participants. This entry comes from a study of blood T cell repertoires in COVID-19. About the study: Acute and convalescent COVID-19 specimens originated in the United States, Italy and Spain. The analysed material was cDNA or gDNA that came from T cells, B-cell-depleted T cells, or PBMCs.

Authors' methods: Cell counts per sample came from amplifying reference gene primers. TCRdb's table, derived via immunoSEQ multiplex PCR, lists solely in-frame clones and lacks some. That table furnishes V, J and clone size, whereas the DNA furnished D and trimming. The sample has 400,000 to 450,000 clones, roughly nine tenths seen once. This chain links TRBV4-2 with TRBJ2-1; D perhaps matches TRBD2 (6 bases). The clonotype was recovered from a man aged 25-45 years who had recovered from COVID-19. Input material: PBMCs or T cells enriched from blood (not recorded which). CDR3 sequence reads: CASSQAGTREFHEQFF. The DNA of the CDR3 is TGTGCCAGCAGCCAGGCCGGGACTCGCGAATTCCATGAGCAGTTCTTC.